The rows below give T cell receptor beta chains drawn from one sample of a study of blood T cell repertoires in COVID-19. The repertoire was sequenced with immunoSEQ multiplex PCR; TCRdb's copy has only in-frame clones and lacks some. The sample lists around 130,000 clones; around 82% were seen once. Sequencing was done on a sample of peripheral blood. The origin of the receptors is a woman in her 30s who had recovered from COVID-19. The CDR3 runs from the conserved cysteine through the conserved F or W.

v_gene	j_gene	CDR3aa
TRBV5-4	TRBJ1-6	CASSLGQGDPPLHF
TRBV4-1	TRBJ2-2	CASSQVTSAGGSTGELFF
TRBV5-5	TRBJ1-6	CASTPLAGAQNSPLHF
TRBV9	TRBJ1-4	CASSVSGGGEKLFF
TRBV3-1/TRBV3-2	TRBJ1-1	CASSHLGQGAFGTEAFF
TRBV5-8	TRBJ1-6	CASSLNSNGSPLHF
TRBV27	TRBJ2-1	CASSTKTSGRDINEQFF
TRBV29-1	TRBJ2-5	CSVVWRGGQETQYF
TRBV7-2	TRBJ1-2	CASSLDFSATYGYTF
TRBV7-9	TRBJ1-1	CASSLGKGTEAFF
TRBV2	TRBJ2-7	CASSEEGQGAYSYEQYF
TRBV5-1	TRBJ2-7	CASSLDKGQVVYEQYF
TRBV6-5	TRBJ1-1	CASRDRVRGTEAFF
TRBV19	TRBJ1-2	CASSRPGAANYGYTF
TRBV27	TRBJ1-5	CASSPQGSNQPQHF
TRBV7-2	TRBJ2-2	CASRQTSGDRLSNTGELFF
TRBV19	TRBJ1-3	CASTFLGYSSGNTIYF
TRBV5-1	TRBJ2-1	CASSEGQGDWNEQFF
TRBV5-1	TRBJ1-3	CASSLGRGSGNTIYF
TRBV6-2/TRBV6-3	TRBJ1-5	CASSPGVGNQPQHF
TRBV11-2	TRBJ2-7	CASRDGGLSYEQYF
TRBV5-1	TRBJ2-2	CASSLILAERITGELFF
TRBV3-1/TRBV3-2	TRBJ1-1	CASSQVSQGISSEAFF
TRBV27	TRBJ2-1	CASSLKAGAYNEQFF
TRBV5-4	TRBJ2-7	CASSFGLASYEQYF
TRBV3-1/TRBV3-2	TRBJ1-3	CASSRVGNTIYF
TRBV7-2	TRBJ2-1	CASSQRGSSYNEQFF
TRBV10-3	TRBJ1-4	CAISEGQGAPTNEKLFF
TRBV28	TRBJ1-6	CASSPRGPGWPLHF
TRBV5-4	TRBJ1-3	CASSLDFLGNTIYF
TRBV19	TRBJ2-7	CASRDRDRGLPYEQYF
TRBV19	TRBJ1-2	CASSYWTDNYGYTF
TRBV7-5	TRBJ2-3	CARKGDTQYF
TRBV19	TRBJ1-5	CASSIQQGSNQPQHF
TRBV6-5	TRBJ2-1	CASSYSGQYNEQFF
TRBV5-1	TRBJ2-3	CASSFQDTQYF
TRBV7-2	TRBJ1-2	CASSLADRYVSYTF
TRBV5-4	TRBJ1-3	CASSLAGTGTGNTIYF
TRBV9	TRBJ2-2	CASSVDWRRPGELFF
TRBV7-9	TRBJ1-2	CASSPTGFVGYTF
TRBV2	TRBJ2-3	CASSENRLAGADTQYF
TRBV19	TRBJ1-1	CASATRDRGGSAFF
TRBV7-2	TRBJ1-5	CASSLAQGAGQPQHF
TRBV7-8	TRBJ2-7	CASSPTGGAWYF